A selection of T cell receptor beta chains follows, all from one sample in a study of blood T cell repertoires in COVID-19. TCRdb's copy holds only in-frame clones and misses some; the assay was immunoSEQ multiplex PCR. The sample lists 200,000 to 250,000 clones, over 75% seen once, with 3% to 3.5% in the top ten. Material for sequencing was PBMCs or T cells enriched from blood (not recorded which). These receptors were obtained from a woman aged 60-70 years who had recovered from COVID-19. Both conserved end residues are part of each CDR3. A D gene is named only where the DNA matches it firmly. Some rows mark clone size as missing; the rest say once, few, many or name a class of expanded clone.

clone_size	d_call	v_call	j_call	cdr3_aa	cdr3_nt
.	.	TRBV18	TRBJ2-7	CASSSRDGTYEQYF	TGTGCCAGCTCATCCCGGGACGGGACTTACGAGCAGTACTTC
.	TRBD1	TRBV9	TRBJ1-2	CASSVGEWTGQIGGYTF	TGTGCCAGCAGCGTAGGAGAGTGGACAGGGCAAATAGGTGGCTACACCTTC
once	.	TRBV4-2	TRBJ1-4	CASSQGRKNEKLFF	TGTGCCAGCAGCCAGGGCAGAAAAAATGAAAAACTGTTTTTT
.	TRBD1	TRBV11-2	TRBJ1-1	CASSWTGGGTEAFF	TGTGCCAGCAGCTGGACAGGGGGGGGCACTGAAGCTTTCTTT
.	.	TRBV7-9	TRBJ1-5	CASSELGGGNQPQHF	TGTGCCAGCAGCGAGCTAGGGGGGGGCAATCAGCCCCAGCATTTT
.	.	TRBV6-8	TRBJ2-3	CASIVGGRADTQYF	TGTGCCAGCATCGTGGGGGGTAGGGCAGATACGCAGTATTTT
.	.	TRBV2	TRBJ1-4	CASSGQEYLEKLFF	TGTGCCAGCAGTGGACAGGAGTACTTAGAAAAACTGTTTTTT
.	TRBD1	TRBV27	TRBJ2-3	CASSSRFRGLTDTQYF	TGTGCCAGCAGTTCCCGTTTCAGGGGGCTTACAGATACGCAGTATTTT
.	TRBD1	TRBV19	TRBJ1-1	CASSTIQGADTEAFF	TGTGCCAGTAGTACAATACAGGGGGCCGACACTGAAGCTTTCTTT
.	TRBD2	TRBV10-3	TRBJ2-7	CAISESTSGRAAGWEQYF	TGTGCCATCAGTGAGTCAACTAGCGGGAGGGCCGCCGGGTGGGAGCAGTACTTC
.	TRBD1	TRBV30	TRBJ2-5	CAWTPGTGGTETQYF	TGTGCCTGGACTCCCGGGACAGGGGGGACGGAGACCCAGTACTTC
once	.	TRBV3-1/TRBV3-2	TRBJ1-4	CASSQARLANEKLFF	TGTGCCAGCAGCCAAGCACGGTTAGCTAATGAAAAACTGTTTTTT
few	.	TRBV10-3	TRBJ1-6	CAISESIGGPNSPLHF	TGTGCCATCAGTGAGTCGATCGGGGGACCCAATTCACCCCTCCACTTT
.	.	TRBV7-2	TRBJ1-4	CASSMTGFEKLFF	TGTGCCAGCAGCATGACTGGTTTCGAAAAACTGTTTTTT
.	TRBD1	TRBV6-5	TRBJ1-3	CASSYAGQGNTIYF	TGTGCCAGCAGTTACGCGGGACAGGGGAACACCATATATTTT
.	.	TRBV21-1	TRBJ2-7	CASSKITGRIRWRSEQYF	TGTGCCAGCAGCAAAATCACAGGGCGTATTCGGTGGAGGAGCGAGCAGTACTTC
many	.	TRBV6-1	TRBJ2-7	CASSEGGQGAYEQYF	TGTGCCAGCAGTGAAGGGGGGCAGGGCGCCTACGAGCAGTACTTC
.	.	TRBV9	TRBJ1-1	CASSVNSGNTEAFF	TGTGCCAGCAGCGTAAATTCCGGGAACACTGAAGCTTTCTTT
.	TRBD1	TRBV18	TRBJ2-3	CASSPGDRVTDTQYF	TGTGCCAGCTCACCCGGGGACAGGGTCACAGATACGCAGTATTTT
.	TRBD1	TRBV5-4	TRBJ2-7	CASSLGGTGDFYEQYF	TGTGCCAGCAGCTTGGGGGGGACAGGAGACTTCTACGAGCAGTACTTC
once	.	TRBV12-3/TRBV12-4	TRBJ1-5	CASRNFDQPQHF	TGTGCCAGCAGAAATTTCGATCAGCCCCAGCATTTT
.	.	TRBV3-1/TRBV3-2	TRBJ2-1	CASSLGLSSYNEQFF	TGTGCCAGCAGCCTGGGCCTTAGCTCCTACAATGAGCAGTTCTTC
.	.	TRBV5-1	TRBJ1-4	CASRAQGEGEKLFF	TGCGCCAGCAGAGCACAGGGAGAAGGTGAAAAACTGTTTTTT
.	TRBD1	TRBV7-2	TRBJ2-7	CASSLGQGGDEQYF	TGTGCCAGCAGCTTAGGACAGGGCGGAGACGAGCAGTACTTC
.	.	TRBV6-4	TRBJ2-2	CASSDSGDTGELFF	TGTGCCAGCAGTGACTCAGGGGACACCGGGGAGCTGTTTTTT
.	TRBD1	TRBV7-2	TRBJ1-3	CASSLAGTGLAGGNTIYF	TGTGCCAGCAGCTTAGCTGGGACAGGGCTTGCCGGGGGAAACACCATATATTTT
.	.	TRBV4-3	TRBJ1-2	CASSPRSGGPYGYTF	TGCGCCAGCAGCCCCCGTTCGGGGGGGCCGTATGGCTACACCTTC
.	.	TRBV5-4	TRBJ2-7	CASSLFLGQSSSYEQYF	TGTGCCAGCAGCTTGTTTCTTGGCCAGTCAAGCTCCTACGAGCAGTACTTC
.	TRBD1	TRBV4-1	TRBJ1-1	CASSHGQGRNTEAFF	TGCGCCAGCAGCCATGGACAGGGCCGGAACACTGAAGCTTTCTTT
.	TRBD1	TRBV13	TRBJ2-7	CASSLHRGLSYEQYF	TGTGCCAGCAGCTTACACAGGGGGCTATCCTACGAGCAGTACTTC
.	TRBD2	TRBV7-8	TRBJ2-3	CASSLASGGIMGTQYF	TGTGCCAGCAGCTTAGCATCGGGGGGGATCATGGGAACGCAGTATTTT
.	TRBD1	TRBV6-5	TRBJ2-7	CASSYSAGQEAYEQYF	TGTGCCAGCAGTTACTCCGCGGGACAGGAGGCCTACGAGCAGTACTTC
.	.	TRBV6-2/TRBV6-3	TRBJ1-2	CASSFSAVNGYTF	TGTGCCAGCAGTTTCTCGGCCGTGAATGGCTACACCTTC
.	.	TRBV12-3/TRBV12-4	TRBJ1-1	CASRDAGNTEAFF	TGTGCCAGCAGGGATGCAGGGAACACTGAAGCTTTCTTT
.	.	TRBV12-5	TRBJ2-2	CASRGSIEDTGELFF	TGTGCTAGCCGCGGGTCCATCGAGGACACCGGGGAGCTGTTTTTT
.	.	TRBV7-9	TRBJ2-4	CASSSRTSQNIQYF	TGTGCCAGCAGTTCCCGGACTTCCCAAAACATTCAGTACTTC
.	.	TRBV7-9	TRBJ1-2	CASSLDYRRRDGYTF	TGTGCCAGCAGCTTGGATTACAGGCGACGGGATGGCTACACCTTC
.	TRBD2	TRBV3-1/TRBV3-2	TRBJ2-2	CASSPAAGGVGELFF	TGTGCCAGCAGCCCGGCGGCGGGGGGAGTCGGGGAGCTGTTTTTT
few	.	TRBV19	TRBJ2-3	CASSRVMGDISTDTQYF	TGTGCCAGTAGCCGGGTAATGGGGGACATAAGCACAGATACGCAGTATTTT